The T cell receptor (beta chain) described here comes from a study of blood T cell repertoires in COVID-19 (dated by TCRdb to between 2020 and 2021). General notes on the study: Collaborator samples came from the United States, Italy and Spain and covered acute and convalescent phases of COVID-19. The prospective study material was composed of cDNA or gDNA derived from T cells, B-cell-depleted T cells, or PBMCs. The dataset comprised deeply sampled blood TCRbeta repertoires from subjects exposed to, actively infected with, or recovered from COVID-19. The repertoires were released in a freely available public database meant as a resource for research on the immune response to SARS-CoV-2. Samples came from the ongoing ImmuneRACE study (first 160 participants) plus 1,254 subjects from 6 global collaborators. A de-identified subject ID, COVID-19 status, age in years and sex were almost always included in the sample metadata. Where HLA class I and class II types were available, the types were taken from metadata supplied by the sample provider, not from assay-based typing.

Samples from volunteer blood donors who had recovered from COVID-19 were contributed by a second Seattle source. Each collaborating institution followed its own protocols to collect whole blood in K2EDTA tubes. For TCRbeta analysis, collaborators shipped samples as frozen whole blood, isolated PBMCs, or DNA extracted from either of those sample types. TCRbeta CDR3 regions were amplified from genomic DNA using the immunoSEQ Assay, a bias-controlled multiplex PCR. For the original study's pipeline: Nucleated cell counts per sample were estimated from amplification of reference gene primers within the assay. To quantify the absolute abundance of each unique TCRbeta CDR3 rearrangement, sequence reads were collapsed and filtered. Productive Simpson clonality was computed per sample as the square root of Simpson's diversity index over productive rearrangements. TCRdb holds this immuneACCESS table with in-frame rearrangements only. Some clones are missing; in checked studies, unresolved V genes explain under half, and the rest has no known cause. V and J calls and clone size are copied from that table; D and trimming were computed from the DNA. Across this sample there are 250,000 to 300,000 clones, with about 85% seen only once. 2.2% of the sample comes from the top ten.

Notes on this clone: There is no known antigen for this receptor. Base qualities are missing; no much larger clone stands one base away.

Overall results and qualifications from the work: The quantity of clinical and demographic metadata differed by source and by participant and was supplied without curation.

This TCR derives from a woman aged 45-60 years who had recovered from COVID-19. Material: peripheral blood.

The CDR3 sequence is CASSSRTLSYNEQFF. The DNA sequence is as follows: TGTGCCAGCAGCTCACGGACTCTCTCCTACAATGAGCAGTTCTTC. The sequence links TRBV11-1 to TRBJ2-1; the D region possibly corresponds to TRBD2 (5 bases align). Looking up the germline V gene (reference sequence) yields CDR1 SGHAT and CDR2 FQDESV. V gives up 4 bases and J gives up 0 bases, and the segment between their germline ends measures 10 bases. The CDR3 measures 15 amino acids from cysteine to phenylalanine. Only the CDR3 part of the read is kept: 45 bases, read in frame from the first base.